What follows are 8 T cell receptor beta chains derived from one specimen sequenced in a study of shared clonotypes between healthy human individuals. Some clones are missing from TCRdb's copy, which holds only in-frame ones; the method was immunoSEQ multiplex PCR. The sample yields about 2 million clones, over 85% seen once. The naive CD8 fraction comprised CD45RO-negative cells positively selected for CCR7 and excluded terminally differentiated effector memory CD45RA+ cells. Sequenced input: naive CD8+ T cells sorted from blood. The source is a man aged 18-30 years in good health.

J is TRBJ2-7 and V is TRBV6-7; D might be TRBD1 (5 bases). TRBV6-7 is labeled an ORF, and its function is uncertain. The CDR3 is 14 residues long. V was trimmed by 1 base and J by 0 bases, leaving 7 bases between them. The CDR3 coding sequence is TGTGCCAGCAGTTACTATAGGGGCTCCTACGAGCAGTACTTC. Translation: CASSYYRGSYEQYF.

The J gene is TRBJ2-3, the V gene TRBV27; D is tentatively TRBD1 or TRBD2 (5 bases each). Trimming shortened V by 5 bases and J by 3 bases, and 21 bases separated the two germline ends. CDR3 length: 17 residues. Per germline, CDR1 MNHEY and CDR2 SMNVEV (reference sequence). CDR3 in amino acids: CASSPTSGTYLTDTQYF. Written as DNA, the CDR3 is TGTGCCAGCAGTCCTACATCCGGGACGTATTTGACAGATACGCAGTATTTT.

This chain links TRBV6-5 with TRBJ2-1, with TRBD2 matching 12 bases. V shed 5 bases and J 9 bases; nucleotides not matched to a gene: 5. The CDR3 runs 14 residues. CDR1 MNHEY and CDR2 SVGAGI come from the germline V gene. For the CDR3, the DNA is TGTGCCAGCAGTCCCGGACTAGCGGGAAGTGAGCAGTTCTTC. This gives the protein CASSPGLAGSEQFF.

The V gene is TRBV14, the J gene TRBJ2-7, with 9 bases identical to TRBD1. The CDR3 sequence is 17 residues long. After removal of 5 bases from V and 1 base from J, the junction contained 12 bases not matched to a gene. Germline loops: CDR1 SGHDN, CDR2 FVKESK. The CDR3 loop is CASSSGTGNGESYEQYF. CDR3 DNA sequence: TGTGCCAGCAGCTCAGGGACAGGGAACGGGGAGTCCTACGAGCAGTACTTC.

The chain is built from TRBV11-2 and TRBJ2-7; TRBD1 matches 7 bases. V trimming: 6 bases; J trimming: 6 bases; junction bases outside the gene matches: 20. This CDR3 region has 17 residues. Germline V gene lookup returns CDR1 SGHAT and CDR2 FQNNGV. CDR3 in amino acids: CASSQATQGILGGEQYF. The CDR3 DNA is TGTGCCAGCAGTCAGGCAACACAGGGGATACTTGGGGGCGAGCAGTACTTC.

The chain recombines TRBV11-2 with TRBJ2-3; D may be TRBD2 (6 bases). V was shortened by 5 bases and J by 2 bases, with 14 bases between the two germline ends. Germline lookup yields CDR1 SGHAT and CDR2 FQNNGV. The length of the CDR3 is 15 residues. CDR3 protein: CASSPPGLNTDTQYF. The CDR3 DNA sequence: TGTGCCAGCAGCCCTCCGGGACTGAACACAGATACGCAGTATTTT. Combining the CDR3 with reference TRBV11-2 and TRBJ2-3 gives the whole variable domain EAGVAQSPRYKIIEKRQSVAFWCNPISGHATLYWYQQILGQGPKLLIQFQNNGVVDDSQLPKDRFSAERLKGVDSTLKIQPAKLEDSAVYLCASSPPGLNTDTQYFGPGTRLTVL.

This chain links TRBV30 with TRBJ2-2; either TRBD1 or TRBD2 may fit D (5 bases each). V lost 7 bases and J 3 bases, leaving 15 bases between the germline ends. CDR1 is GTSNPN, CDR2 SVGIG, per germline (reference sequence). The CDR3 runs to 14 residues. CDR3 DNA: TGTGCCTCGACGGGGTTACAGGACACCGGGGAGCTGTTTTTT. It encodes CASTGLQDTGELFF.

Regarding this clone: Other DNA sequences within the sample encode an identical CDR3. J is TRBJ1-1 and V is TRBV27; D is uncertain. V was cut by 2 bases and J by 1 base, with 8 bases left in between. CDR3 size: 14 residues. The germline V gene has CDR1 MNHEY and CDR2 SMNVEV (reference sequence). CDR3: CASSLIAGNTEAFF. CDR3 in DNA: TGTGCCAGCAGTTTAATAGCAGGGAACACTGAAGCTTTCTTT.